This is a list of T cell receptor beta chains from one sample in a study of patients and donors after allogeneic stem cell transplantation. Via MiXCR, TCRdb re-called the RT-PCR reads, giving one row per CDR3 protein. The table lists more than 850,000 distinct CDR3 sequences, more than 15% of them singletons. Material for sequencing was blood, either unsorted or a sorted T cell fraction (not recorded which). The receptors come from a human donor who was either an allogeneic HSCT recipient or a stem cell or donor lymphocyte infusion donor (not recorded which). It is not recorded whose cells these are; they may come from a transplant donor. CDR3s include the opening cysteine and the closing phenylalanine or tryptophan. The order of the fields is J gene, V gene, D gene, clone size, CDR3 protein, CDR3 DNA. A D gene is named only where the DNA matches it firmly. Some rows have no size entry. The others give once, few or many, or a class for an expanded clone.

J gene: TRBJ1-1
V gene: TRBV7-8
D gene: .
clone size: .
CDR3 protein: CASIGRADTEAFF
CDR3 DNA: TGTGCCAGTATTGGGAGGGCGGACACTGAAGCTTTCTTT

J gene: TRBJ1-2
V gene: TRBV7-3
D gene: .
clone size: .
CDR3 protein: CASSDSTLRDGYTF
CDR3 DNA: TGTGCCAGCAGCGACTCGACCCTCCGGGATGGCTACACCTTC

J gene: TRBJ2-3
V gene: TRBV12-3/TRBV12-4
D gene: TRBD1
clone size: .
CDR3 protein: CASSWSRDRGDTQYF
CDR3 DNA: TGTGCCAGCAGTTGGTCCCGGGACAGGGGAGATACGCAGTATTTT

J gene: TRBJ2-7
V gene: TRBV7-9
D gene: .
clone size: .
CDR3 protein: CASSLQVGPTYEQYF
CDR3 DNA: TGTGCCAGCAGCTTACAGGTCGGACCCACCTACGAGCAGTACTTC

J gene: TRBJ1-1
V gene: TRBV15
D gene: .
clone size: .
CDR3 protein: CATSRDMGLNTEAFF
CDR3 DNA: TGTGCCACCAGCAGAGATATGGGATTGAACACTGAAGCTTTCTTT

J gene: TRBJ1-1
V gene: TRBV29-1
D gene: .
clone size: few
CDR3 protein: CSVGAVLNTEAFF
CDR3 DNA: TGCAGCGTTGGGGCGGTACTGAACACTGAAGCTTTCTTT

J gene: TRBJ2-1
V gene: TRBV27
D gene: TRBD2
clone size: few
CDR3 protein: CASALAGVDNEQFF
CDR3 DNA: TGTGCCAGCGCCTTAGCGGGAGTAGACAATGAGCAGTTCTTC

J gene: TRBJ1-1
V gene: TRBV6-1
D gene: .
clone size: .
CDR3 protein: CASRHGVSGASTEAFF
CDR3 DNA: TGTGCCAGCAGACACGGGGTTTCAGGGGCGAGCACTGAAGCTTTCTTT

J gene: TRBJ1-3
V gene: TRBV5-1
D gene: TRBD1
clone size: .
CDR3 protein: CASSLGPGQGKTIYF
CDR3 DNA: TGCGCCAGCAGCTTGGGACCGGGACAGGGGAAGACCATATATTTT

J gene: TRBJ1-1
V gene: TRBV18
D gene: .
clone size: .
CDR3 protein: CASSPSGSFRSTEAFF
CDR3 DNA: TGTGCCAGCTCACCTAGCGGCAGTTTCAGGAGCACTGAAGCTTTCTTT

J gene: TRBJ1-1
V gene: TRBV18
D gene: .
clone size: .
CDR3 protein: CASSPRELTEAFF
CDR3 DNA: TGTGCCAGCTCACCTCGGGAGTTAACTGAAGCTTTCTTT

J gene: TRBJ2-3
V gene: TRBV5-1
D gene: TRBD1
clone size: few
CDR3 protein: CASSFRGRRADTQYF
CDR3 DNA: TGCGCCAGCAGCTTCAGGGGGCGCAGAGCAGATACGCAGTATTTT

J gene: TRBJ1-1
V gene: TRBV7-6
D gene: .
clone size: few
CDR3 protein: CASSLGRGGDTEAFF
CDR3 DNA: TGTGCCAGCAGCTTAGGGCGGGGGGGTGACACTGAAGCTTTCTTT

J gene: TRBJ2-2
V gene: TRBV4-2
D gene: TRBD1
clone size: few
CDR3 protein: CASSQDSSQGANTGELFF
CDR3 DNA: TGTGCCAGCAGCCAAGATTCGTCCCAGGGGGCGAACACCGGGGAGCTGTTTTTT

J gene: TRBJ1-4
V gene: TRBV12-3/TRBV12-4
D gene: .
clone size: .
CDR3 protein: CASSSRVPTTNEKLFF
CDR3 DNA: TGTGCCAGCAGCTCTCGGGTGCCGACAACTAATGAAAAACTGTTTTTT

J gene: TRBJ2-5
V gene: TRBV12-3/TRBV12-4
D gene: TRBD1
clone size: .
CDR3 protein: CASQQGAGETQYF
CDR3 DNA: TGTGCCAGCCAACAGGGGGCTGGGGAGACCCAGTACTTC

J gene: TRBJ1-1
V gene: TRBV5-1
D gene: .
clone size: .
CDR3 protein: CASSLDLATEAFF
CDR3 DNA: TGCGCCAGCAGCCTGGACTTGGCCACTGAAGCTTTCTTT

J gene: TRBJ2-4
V gene: TRBV19
D gene: .
clone size: .
CDR3 protein: CASRALDRAKNIQYF
CDR3 DNA: TGTGCCAGTAGGGCCTTGGACAGAGCCAAAAACATTCAGTACTTC

J gene: TRBJ2-5
V gene: TRBV6-1
D gene: TRBD1
clone size: .
CDR3 protein: CASSNLDRRQETQYF
CDR3 DNA: TGTGCCAGCAGTAACCTGGACAGGAGACAAGAGACCCAGTACTTC

J gene: TRBJ2-5
V gene: TRBV12-3/TRBV12-4
D gene: TRBD2
clone size: many
CDR3 protein: CASRPTSVQETQYF
CDR3 DNA: TGTGCCAGCAGACCGACTAGCGTCCAAGAGACCCAGTACTTC

J gene: TRBJ2-1
V gene: TRBV12-3/TRBV12-4
D gene: .
clone size: few
CDR3 protein: CASTPRGGRRNEQFF
CDR3 DNA: TGTGCCAGCACCCCGAGAGGGGGGCGACGGAATGAGCAGTTCTTC

J gene: TRBJ1-6
V gene: TRBV27
D gene: .
clone size: few
CDR3 protein: CASSLVFGSPLHF
CDR3 DNA: TGTGCCAGCAGTTTAGTCTTCGGTTCACCCCTCCACTTT

J gene: TRBJ2-7
V gene: TRBV7-2
D gene: .
clone size: .
CDR3 protein: CASSFRTFNYEQYF
CDR3 DNA: TGTGCCAGCAGCTTTCGGACATTCAACTACGAGCAGTACTTC

J gene: TRBJ2-7
V gene: TRBV27
D gene: TRBD1
clone size: few
CDR3 protein: CASSLLGGTGGARGYEQYF
CDR3 DNA: TGTGCCAGCAGTTTATTAGGAGGGACAGGGGGCGCGAGGGGCTACGAGCAGTACTTC

J gene: TRBJ2-7
V gene: TRBV5-1
D gene: .
clone size: many
CDR3 protein: CASSLVGGIYEQYF
CDR3 DNA: TGCGCCAGCAGCTTGGTAGGAGGGATTTACGAGCAGTACTTC

J gene: TRBJ1-2
V gene: TRBV7-9
D gene: .
clone size: .
CDR3 protein: CASSLIGKGGGGYTF
CDR3 DNA: TGTGCCAGCAGCTTAATCGGCAAAGGCGGAGGTGGCTACACCTTC

J gene: TRBJ1-1
V gene: TRBV7-2
D gene: .
clone size: .
CDR3 protein: CASSFRRLNLNTEAFF
CDR3 DNA: TGTGCCAGCAGCTTCCGACGACTAAACCTGAACACTGAAGCTTTCTTT

J gene: TRBJ2-5
V gene: TRBV5-4
D gene: .
clone size: .
CDR3 protein: CASSVPGQTQYF
CDR3 DNA: TGTGCCAGCAGCGTCCCAGGTCAGACCCAGTACTTC

J gene: TRBJ2-7
V gene: TRBV12-3/TRBV12-4
D gene: TRBD1
clone size: many
CDR3 protein: CASSTRDRGHEQYF
CDR3 DNA: TGTGCCAGCAGTACCCGGGACAGGGGACACGAGCAGTACTTC

J gene: TRBJ2-5
V gene: TRBV12-3/TRBV12-4
D gene: TRBD2
clone size: .
CDR3 protein: CATSAGTSGGTTQYF
CDR3 DNA: TGTGCCACGTCCGCGGGGACTAGCGGGGGGACAACCCAGTACTTC

J gene: TRBJ1-1
V gene: TRBV18
D gene: .
clone size: few
CDR3 protein: CASSPDSFAGATFF
CDR3 DNA: TGTGCCAGCTCACCGGATTCATTTGCCGGGGCAACTTTCTTT

J gene: TRBJ2-3
V gene: TRBV24-1
D gene: .
clone size: .
CDR3 protein: CATSDFLLGTDTQYF
CDR3 DNA: TGTGCCACCAGTGATTTTTTACTAGGCACCGATACGCAGTATTTT

J gene: TRBJ2-2
V gene: TRBV20-1
D gene: TRBD2
clone size: few
CDR3 protein: CSASSRLAGTGELFF
CDR3 DNA: TGCAGTGCTAGTAGTCGACTAGCGGGTACCGGGGAGCTGTTTTTT

J gene: TRBJ2-2
V gene: TRBV3-1
D gene: .
clone size: .
CDR3 protein: CASSQVMGPMNTGELFF
CDR3 DNA: TGTGCCAGCAGCCAAGTAATGGGACCTATGAACACCGGGGAGCTGTTTTTT

J gene: TRBJ2-7
V gene: TRBV4-1
D gene: .
clone size: .
CDR3 protein: CASSQEWASTSYEQYF
CDR3 DNA: TGCGCCAGCAGCCAAGAGTGGGCCAGTACTTCCTACGAGCAGTACTTC

J gene: TRBJ2-7
V gene: TRBV7-6
D gene: TRBD1
clone size: .
CDR3 protein: CASSPLEGQGARQYF
CDR3 DNA: TGTGCCAGCAGCCCCCTCGAGGGACAGGGGGCGCGGCAGTACTTC

J gene: TRBJ2-1
V gene: TRBV5-1
D gene: TRBD1
clone size: .
CDR3 protein: CASSPGTGGSEQFF
CDR3 DNA: TGCGCCAGCAGCCCCGGGACAGGGGGGAGTGAGCAGTTCTTC

J gene: TRBJ1-4
V gene: TRBV15
D gene: .
clone size: few
CDR3 protein: CATSSSRRGFNEKLFF
CDR3 DNA: TGTGCCACCAGCAGCTCCCGTAGGGGCTTTAATGAAAAACTGTTTTTT

J gene: TRBJ2-2
V gene: TRBV11-2
D gene: TRBD2
clone size: .
CDR3 protein: CASSPGGASGRFDTGELFF
CDR3 DNA: TGTGCCAGCAGCCCCGGTGGAGCAAGCGGGAGGTTCGACACCGGGGAGCTGTTTTTT

J gene: TRBJ1-2
V gene: TRBV10-3
D gene: TRBD1
clone size: .
CDR3 protein: CAISQGQGLNYGYTF
CDR3 DNA: TGTGCCATCAGCCAAGGACAGGGGCTAAACTATGGCTACACCTTC

J gene: TRBJ2-6
V gene: TRBV20-1
D gene: .
clone size: .
CDR3 protein: CSARETGTGANVLTF
CDR3 DNA: TGCAGTGCTAGAGAAACTGGCACTGGGGCCAACGTCCTGACTTTC

J gene: TRBJ2-4
V gene: TRBV20-1
D gene: TRBD2
clone size: few
CDR3 protein: CSAGTRWENQNIQYF
CDR3 DNA: TGCAGTGCAGGGACTAGATGGGAAAACCAAAACATTCAGTACTTC

J gene: TRBJ1-1
V gene: TRBV7-2
D gene: .
clone size: .
CDR3 protein: CASSLVPPGIVNTEAFF
CDR3 DNA: TGTGCCAGCAGCTTAGTTCCCCCAGGAATTGTGAACACTGAAGCTTTCTTT

J gene: TRBJ2-2
V gene: TRBV15
D gene: .
clone size: few
CDR3 protein: CATSRDFTGELFF
CDR3 DNA: TGTGCCACCAGCAGAGATTTCACCGGGGAGCTGTTTTTT

J gene: TRBJ2-3
V gene: TRBV9
D gene: .
clone size: .
CDR3 protein: CASSVVTEADTQYF
CDR3 DNA: TGTGCCAGCAGCGTAGTAACAGAAGCAGATACGCAGTATTTT

J gene: TRBJ2-1
V gene: TRBV12-3/TRBV12-4
D gene: .
clone size: .
CDR3 protein: CASTRPLNSGKSNEQFF
CDR3 DNA: TGTGCCAGCACCCGACCTTTGAATAGCGGAAAATCCAATGAGCAGTTCTTC

J gene: TRBJ1-1
V gene: TRBV6-2/TRBV6-3
D gene: .
clone size: .
CDR3 protein: CASSSTRRWAFF
CDR3 DNA: TGTGCCAGCAGCTCGACCCGGAGGTGGGCTTTCTTT

J gene: TRBJ2-1
V gene: TRBV11-1
D gene: .
clone size: .
CDR3 protein: CASSFPGGLTSLYNEQFF
CDR3 DNA: TGTGCCAGCAGCTTCCCTGGCGGGTTGACTTCCCTCTACAATGAGCAGTTCTTC

J gene: TRBJ2-7
V gene: TRBV28
D gene: .
clone size: .
CDR3 protein: CASSFRGPAPYEQYF
CDR3 DNA: TGTGCCAGCAGTTTCCGCGGGCCCGCCCCCTACGAGCAGTACTTC

J gene: TRBJ2-7
V gene: TRBV20-1
D gene: .
clone size: few
CDR3 protein: CSARIRGAGSYEQYF
CDR3 DNA: TGCAGTGCTAGGATACGGGGGGCGGGCTCCTACGAGCAGTACTTC

J gene: TRBJ1-5
V gene: TRBV12-3/TRBV12-4
D gene: .
clone size: .
CDR3 protein: CASSFTEKNQPQHF
CDR3 DNA: TGTGCCAGCAGTTTCACCGAAAAAAATCAGCCCCAGCATTTT

J gene: TRBJ1-4
V gene: TRBV4-3
D gene: .
clone size: .
CDR3 protein: CASSQGGKGGATNEKLFF
CDR3 DNA: TGCGCCAGCAGCCAAGGAGGGAAAGGTGGCGCAACTAATGAAAAACTGTTTTTT

J gene: TRBJ2-1
V gene: TRBV5-1
D gene: TRBD2
clone size: .
CDR3 protein: CASSLEQSGTFGNEQFF
CDR3 DNA: TGCGCCAGCAGCTTGGAACAGAGCGGGACTTTTGGAAATGAGCAGTTCTTC

J gene: TRBJ2-6
V gene: TRBV5-1
D gene: .
clone size: .
CDR3 protein: CASMVSAGANVLTF
CDR3 DNA: TGCGCCAGCATGGTCAGTGCTGGGGCCAACGTCCTGACTTTC

J gene: TRBJ2-7
V gene: TRBV27
D gene: TRBD2
clone size: .
CDR3 protein: CASSSRFSGRAPYEQYF
CDR3 DNA: TGTGCCAGCAGTTCCCGGTTCAGCGGGAGAGCCCCCTACGAGCAGTACTTC

J gene: TRBJ2-1
V gene: TRBV7-8
D gene: TRBD2
clone size: .
CDR3 protein: CASSFPSGPSSYNEQFF
CDR3 DNA: TGTGCCAGCAGCTTCCCTAGCGGCCCAAGCTCCTACAATGAGCAGTTCTTC

J gene: TRBJ1-5
V gene: TRBV20-1
D gene: TRBD1
clone size: .
CDR3 protein: CSAPPDRGGQPQHF
CDR3 DNA: TGCAGTGCCCCTCCCGACAGGGGGGGCCAGCCCCAGCATTTT

J gene: TRBJ2-5
V gene: TRBV7-9
D gene: .
clone size: few
CDR3 protein: CASSSVWSGETQYF
CDR3 DNA: TGTGCCAGCAGCTCCGTATGGAGCGGGGAGACCCAGTACTTC

J gene: TRBJ2-1
V gene: TRBV9
D gene: TRBD2
clone size: .
CDR3 protein: CASSVAPGLAGGKFF
CDR3 DNA: TGTGCCAGCAGCGTAGCCCCCGGACTAGCGGGGGGCAAGTTCTTC

J gene: TRBJ2-5
V gene: TRBV7-9
D gene: TRBD1
clone size: .
CDR3 protein: CASSYTGGEETQYF
CDR3 DNA: TGTGCCAGCAGCTACACAGGGGGAGAAGAGACCCAGTACTTC